Presented here are 7 T cell receptor beta chains from one specimen sequenced in a study of blood T cell repertoires in COVID-19. The method was immunoSEQ multiplex PCR; TCRdb's version includes in-frame clones alone and lacks a portion of them. The table lists 55,000 to 65,000 clones, around 79% of them singletons. The sequenced sample consisted of peripheral blood. Receptors originate from a man aged 55 to 70 with acute or convalescent COVID-19.

The chain employs TRBV21-1 and TRBJ1-6; the table's D call TRBD1 went unverified against the DNA. TRBV21-1 constitutes a pseudogene. This CDR3 region has 16 residues. The CDR3 reads CASSKGGSKKGSPLHF. CDR3 nucleotides: TGTGCCAGCAGCAAAGGGGGCAGTAAAAAGGGTTCACCCCTCCACTTT.

The chain combines TRBV7-2 with TRBJ1-1; D not resolved. Germline V gene sequence: CDR1 SGHTA, CDR2 FQGNSA. The CDR3 loop spans 13 amino acids. The V and J ends lost 7 bases and 1 base respectively, with 10 bases between them. The CDR3 region is CASNTGGNTEAFF. For the CDR3, the DNA is TGTGCCAGCAATACGGGAGGGAACACTGAAGCTTTCTTT. Full variable domain (missing parts from reference TRBV7-2 and TRBJ1-1): GAGVSQSPSNKVTEKGKDVELRCDPISGHTALYWYRQSLGQGLEFLIYFQGNSAPDKSGLPSDRFSAERTGGSVSTLTIQRTQQEDSAVYLCASNTGGNTEAFFGQGTRLTVV.

This chain uses TRBV5-4 with TRBJ2-7; D may be TRBD2 (5 bases). The CDR3 has 13 amino acids. Germline V gene lookup returns CDR1 SGHNT and CDR2 YYREEE (reference sequence). V lost 2 bases and J 6 bases, leaving 12 bases between the germline ends. The CDR3 DNA is TGTGCCAGCAGCTTTATTGGTGGGAGCGAGCAGTACTTC. Encoded protein: CASSFIGGSEQYF.

The chain combines TRBV12-3 or TRBV12-4 with TRBJ1-1; no clear D gene. CDR3 length: 13 amino acids. V lost 5 bases, J lost 3 bases, and 10 bases lay in between. CDR3 DNA: TGTGCCAGCAGTCCCTCGGGAGACACTGAAGCTTTCTTT. Residues: CASSPSGDTEAFF.

The rearrangement uses TRBV5-1 and TRBJ1-1; D is possibly TRBD1 (5 bases). CDR1 is SGHRS, CDR2 YFSETQ, per germline. With 2 bases removed from V and 0 bases from J, the gap between germline ends came to 11 bases. There are 15 residues in the CDR3. The CDR3 is CASSFDSLLNTEAFF. CDR3 sequence (DNA): TGCGCCAGCAGCTTTGACAGCCTGTTGAACACTGAAGCTTTCTTT. Full variable domain (missing parts from reference TRBV5-1 and TRBJ1-1): KAGVTQTPRYLIKTRGQQVTLSCSPISGHRSVSWYQQTPGQGLQFLFEYFSETQRNKGNFPGRFSGRQFSNSRSEMNVSTLELGDSALYLCASSFDSLLNTEAFFGQGTRLTVV.

This chain links TRBV5-5 with TRBJ1-6; a possible D gene is TRBD1 (6 bases). This CDR3 spans 15 amino acids. The ends were cut back, 2 bases at V and 7 bases at J, with 13 bases in the middle. CDR1 and CDR2 from the germline V gene are SGHKS and YYEKEE (reference sequence). Here the CDR3 DNA reads TGTGCCAGCAGCTTTGGGGGGGCTCTGAATTCACCCCTCCACTTT. Translation gives CASSFGGALNSPLHF.

The chain is built from TRBV19 and TRBJ1-2, with a weak D call TRBD1 (5 bases). V lost 10 bases, J lost 0 bases, and 18 bases lay in between. CDR1 is LNHDA, CDR2 SQIVND, per germline (reference sequence). The CDR3 is 15 amino acids. The CDR3 here is CATRKTGGANYGYTF. The CDR3 DNA sequence: TGTGCCACGAGAAAGACGGGGGGGGCTAACTATGGCTACACCTTC.